This T cell receptor beta chain was recovered during a study of glioma-infiltrating T cells after dendritic cell vaccination (TCRdb year 2016). Background on the whole study: A cohort of roughly 15 glioblastoma patients from Phase I and II dendritic cell vaccination trials was included, of whom 9 were newly diagnosed and 6 had recurrent disease. Between about 2002 and 2012, patients were given autologous tumor lysate-pulsed dendritic cell vaccination. To make the vaccine, monocyte-derived dendritic cells were cultured for about seven days with IL-4 and GM-CSF and then pulsed overnight with autologous tumor lysate. Patients received three intradermal dendritic cell vaccine injections at biweekly intervals in the arm below the axilla. In glioblastoma patients vaccinated with dendritic cells, deep sequencing of TCR beta CDR3 regions served to measure the amount of tumor-infiltrating lymphocytes and to compare repertoires between tumor and blood. Survival after dendritic cell vaccination was correlated with TCR sequencing metrics such as TIL content and the overlap between tumor and blood repertoires.

Patients were selected for having adequate residual fresh-frozen tumor tissue and more than two years of available survival data. Molecular status otherwise varied across the glioblastoma patients, but none of them carried an isocitrate dehydrogenase mutation. PBMC were collected before vaccination, two weeks after the third vaccination, and at tumor progression if tumor progression occurred. The Qiagen DNeasy Blood extraction Kit was used to extract genomic DNA. Remarks on this clone: No antigen is known for it. No quality values exist for individual bases; no much larger clone is one base distant.

From the cysteine through the phenylalanine, the CDR3 covers 14 amino acids. Of all the DNA, just the CDR3 is kept, 42 bases in frame from base 1. The V end loses 2 bases and the J end loses 1 base, and a stretch of 9 bases separates them. Via the germline V gene, CDR1 is MNHEY and CDR2 SVGAGI. The immunoSEQ assay amplified TCRB CDR3 regions from 2 micrograms of genomic DNA, or from all available DNA when less than that amount was available. The multiplex PCR employed 60 forward primers targeting TCR V beta segments and 13 reverse primers targeting J beta segments. To estimate the number of reads per starting template, synthetic control templates were added to each sample at limiting dilution. The Illumina HiSeq System generated sequencing reads of 87 bp. In the source study's methods: To remove PCR and sequencing errors, closely related sequences were merged with a nearest neighbor algorithm. TCR overlap was defined as the percentage of unique tumor TCR beta sequences that were also present in the same patient's peripheral blood. TCRdb took over this immuneACCESS table, retaining in-frame rearrangements with V and J assigned. Such tables are incomplete; in checked studies, under half of the missing clones stem from an unresolved V gene, and the remainder is unexplained. Clone size and the V and J calls come from that table; the DNA yielded D and trimming. Across this sample there are tens of thousands of clones, with 82% seen only once. The ten largest clones represent 7% to 10% of the sample.

Here is what the overall study found, with its caveats: Higher estimated pretreatment TIL content predicted longer time to progression and overall survival after dendritic cell vaccination. The three-group TCR overlap response model was described as speculative and requiring prospective validation. The cohort was small and heterogeneous, and full blood and tumor sets were available for few patients, with initial-recurrent tumor pairs available for even fewer patients. No direct relationship between TCR clonality and survival was found, suggesting a diverse polyclonal response may matter.

This material consisted of blood, taken before dendritic cell vaccination. The receptor was isolated from a human donor with glioblastoma. In this chain, TRBV6-5 is recombined with TRBJ2-7; TRBD1 is a weak D gene call, 5 bases matching. The CDR3 protein sequence reads: CASSYLGASYEQYF. The nucleotide sequence is given as TGTGCCAGCAGTTACCTAGGGGCGTCCTACGAGCAGTACTTC.